The rows below give T cell receptor beta chains drawn from one sample of a study of CD8 T cells in Susac syndrome. Via MiXCR, TCRdb re-called the immunoSEQ multiplex PCR reads, giving one row per CDR3 protein. The profile covers 200,000 to 250,000 distinct CDR3 sequences, with roughly 92% appearing a single time and around 0.15% taken by the ten largest. Sequencing input: CD8+ T cells from PBMCs. Source of these receptors: a human donor with multiple sclerosis. Each CDR3 is given with its conserved first and last residue. A D gene is named only where the DNA matches it firmly. Only part of the rows carry a size: once, few, many, or a class if the clone is expanded.

d_call clone_size j_call v_call cdr3_nt cdr3_aa
- - TRBJ2-2 TRBV7-3 TGTGCCAGCAGCTTAAGCCCGCTTATAGCTGCGAACACCGGGGAGCTGTTTTTT CASSLSPLIAANTGELFF
TRBD2 - TRBJ2-1 TRBV7-2 TGTGCCAGCAGCGCTTTGGGGAGGGAGGCCTCCTACAATGAGCAGTTCTTC CASSALGREASYNEQFF
- - TRBJ1-2 TRBV29-1 TGCAGCGTTGAACCCCGGGGGGACTATGGCTACACCTTC CSVEPRGDYGYTF
- few TRBJ1-4 TRBV5-1 TGCGCCAGCAGCTCCCGTGGAGTCGGGGAAACAACTAATGAAAAACTGTTTTTT CASSSRGVGETTNEKLFF
- - TRBJ2-5 TRBV7-6 TGTGCCAGCAGCCTTGGGAGTTTCCCCCAGCAGGAGACCCAGTACTTC CASSLGSFPQQETQYF
- - TRBJ1-1 TRBV4-1 TGCGCCAGCAGCCAAGAGAGGCTTATGAACACTGAAGCTTTCTTT CASSQERLMNTEAFF
- - TRBJ1-1 TRBV12-3/TRBV12-4 TGTGCCAGCAGTTTAGCGACAGGCCCTGAAGCTTTCTTT CASSLATGPEAFF
- - TRBJ2-7 TRBV6-5 TGTGCCAGCAGTTACGGGCAAAGCGGATCCGAGCAGTACTTC CASSYGQSGSEQYF
TRBD2 - TRBJ2-7 TRBV27 TGTGCCAGCAGTGGTAGCGGGAGGTACTACGAGCAGTACTTC CASSGSGRYYEQYF
- - TRBJ2-3 TRBV15 TGTGCCACCAGCAGAGTGCCCTCGGATACGCAGTATTTT CATSRVPSDTQYF
TRBD1 - TRBJ1-3 TRBV9 TGTGCCAGCAGCGGAGACCCGGGACAGGGAAACTCTGGAAACACCATATATTTT CASSGDPGQGNSGNTIYF
- - TRBJ2-4 TRBV20-1 TGCAGTGCTAGACCAGCGGAGAGGGCCAAAAACATTCAGTACTTC CSARPAERAKNIQYF
- - TRBJ1-5 TRBV7-8 TGTGCCAGCAGCTTTGGGGTAGGTCAGCCCCAGCATTTT CASSFGVGQPQHF
- few TRBJ2-2 TRBV24-1 TGTGCCACCAGCACCACTCCTAACACCGGGGAGCTGTTTTTT CATSTTPNTGELFF
- - TRBJ1-2 TRBV7-8 TGTGCCAGCAGCTTTGGTGAGGCAGGGGAGTCCTTC CASSFGEAGESF
- - TRBJ1-5 TRBV6-1 TGTGCCAGCAGCGGAGACCGTCTCGTTTTATATAGCAATCAGCCCCAGCATTTT CASSGDRLVLYSNQPQHF
- - TRBJ2-3 TRBV3-1 TGTGCCAGCAGCCCCCAAGTCACGGGCGCCGCAGATACGCAGTATTTT CASSPQVTGAADTQYF
TRBD2 few TRBJ2-3 TRBV30 TGTGCCTGGAGTGTCCGGGAGGCTAGCACAGATACGCAGTATTTT CAWSVREASTDTQYF
- - TRBJ2-1 TRBV2 TGTGCCAGCAGTGAAAGAGTCAGAAACAATGAGCAGTTCTTC CASSERVRNNEQFF
TRBD2 once TRBJ2-1 TRBV24-1 TGTGCCACCAGTGATACCGGGGGGGCCAATGAGCAGTTCTTC CATSDTGGANEQFF
- - TRBJ1-2 TRBV20-1 TGCAGTGCTAGTGGGCAGGCGGAATTTTATGGCTACACCTTC CSASGQAEFYGYTF
TRBD1 - TRBJ1-5 TRBV2 TGTGCCAGCGAGGCCTCTTGGACAGGGGATAGGAATCAGCCCCAGCATTTT CASEASWTGDRNQPQHF
- - TRBJ1-5 TRBV12-5 TGTGCTAGTGGTTTCGGGGGTCCGAATCAGCCCCAGCATTTT CASGFGGPNQPQHF
- - TRBJ2-7 TRBV4-1 TGCGCCAGCAGCCCCCAGGGAGTTGGGGAGCAGTACTTC CASSPQGVGEQYF
- - TRBJ1-2 TRBV6-5 TGTGCCAGCAGTTACCATACCGGGACAACGTTCTCCTTC CASSYHTGTTFSF
- - TRBJ2-1 TRBV27 TGTGCCAGCAGTTTAAGCGTAGGGAACAATGAGCAGTTCTTC CASSLSVGNNEQFF
- - TRBJ2-7 TRBV19 TGTGCCAGTAGTCCCGAGCCCCTCGGCTACGAGCAGTACTTC CASSPEPLGYEQYF
- - TRBJ2-5 TRBV2 TGTGCCCAGCAATTACAGGGTGGAGAGACCCAGTACTTC CAQQLQGGETQYF
- - TRBJ1-5 TRBV27 TGTGCCAGCAGTTTGGCTCTAGGTAGGCCCCAGCATTTT CASSLALGRPQHF
TRBD1 - TRBJ1-2 TRBV30 TGTGCCTCCCCGAGACAGGGGGGAGGCTACACCTTC CASPRQGGGYTF
TRBD1 - TRBJ2-7 TRBV19 TGTGCCAGTAGTATGGGACAGTCCTACGAGCAGTACTTC CASSMGQSYEQYF
- - TRBJ2-1 TRBV9 TGTGCCAGCAGCGTAGAGGGGCAAAAGTCATTCGATGAGCAGTTCTTC CASSVEGQKSFDEQFF
- - TRBJ2-3 TRBV4-1 TGCGCCAGCAGTTTTACTAGGCCAGATACGCAGTATTTT CASSFTRPDTQYF
- - TRBJ1-5 TRBV7-8 TGTGCCAGCAGCTTAAGCGGATTGAGCAATCAGCCCCAGCATTTT CASSLSGLSNQPQHF
TRBD2 - TRBJ2-1 TRBV5-6 TGTGCCAGTAATCGGGAGGGGCAGTGGTATGAGCAGTTCTTC CASNREGQWYEQFF
- - TRBJ1-2 TRBV6-1 TGTGCCAGCAGTGAATACGCATCCGGGACGGCGTATGGCTACACCTTC CASSEYASGTAYGYTF
- - TRBJ2-5 TRBV14 TGTGCCAGCAGCCAATTTCTCGGACAAGAGACCCAGTACTTC CASSQFLGQETQYF
TRBD2 - TRBJ2-7 TRBV3-1 TGTGCCAGCAGCCAACTAGCGGGACCAACCTACGAGCAGTACTTC CASSQLAGPTYEQYF
TRBD2 once TRBJ2-7 TRBV20-1 TGCAGTGCTAGGGGGGTGGCTAGCGGGAGAACGTACGAGCAGTACTTC CSARGVASGRTYEQYF
- - TRBJ2-5 TRBV5-1 TGCGCCAGCAGCCCCGGGACAACCCAAGAGACCCAGTACTTC CASSPGTTQETQYF
- - TRBJ2-5 TRBV12-3/TRBV12-4 TGTGCCAGCACCCCAGGGTTTATGGAGACCCAGTACTTC CASTPGFMETQYF
- - TRBJ2-1 TRBV29-1 TGCAGCGTTGAGCCCCCCACTTACAATGAGCAGTTCTTC CSVEPPTYNEQFF
TRBD1 - TRBJ1-5 TRBV7-9 TGTGCCAGCAGCTTTTCACAGGGGGCCAGCAATCAGCCCCAGCATTTT CASSFSQGASNQPQHF
- - TRBJ2-7 TRBV14 TGTGCCAGCAGCCAAGATTCGGGGGACAAGGCCCACGAGCAGTACTTC CASSQDSGDKAHEQYF
- - TRBJ1-4 TRBV7-9 TGTGCCAGCAGCTTAGACAGGGAGAGAGGTGAAAAACTGTTTTTT CASSLDRERGEKLFF
TRBD1 - TRBJ2-6 TRBV9 TGTGCCAGCAGAGGACAGGGGGCTGGGGCCAACGTCCTGACTTTC CASRGQGAGANVLTF
- - TRBJ2-7 TRBV4-1 TGCGCCACTTCGGCGCCCCACTCGGGGGAGCAGTACTTC CATSAPHSGEQYF
- - TRBJ2-3 TRBV7-9 TGTGCCAGCAGCCTACTCCGGGACCAGAAGGGGGATACGCAGTATTTT CASSLLRDQKGDTQYF
- - TRBJ2-2 TRBV29-1 TGCAGCTTCCAACCACAGGGCGCCGGGGAGCTGTTTTTT CSFQPQGAGELFF
TRBD1 - TRBJ2-7 TRBV19 TGTGCCAGTAGTACTTGGACAGGGTGGTCGGACGAGCAGTACTTC CASSTWTGWSDEQYF
- - TRBJ2-2 TRBV6-5 TGTGCCAGTTGGGCTAGCGACACCGGGGAGCTGTTTTTT CASWASDTGELFF
TRBD1 - TRBJ2-5 TRBV4-3 TGCGCCAGCAGCCAAGAGGACAGGACTCAAGAGACCCAGTACTTC CASSQEDRTQETQYF
TRBD2 - TRBJ2-7 TRBV7-9 TGTGCCAGCAGCTTAGTACTAGCGGGAGAATCCTACGAGCAGTACTTC CASSLVLAGESYEQYF